This TCR beta chain stems from a study of blood T cell repertoires in COVID-19 (dated by TCRdb to the early 2020s). In the study overall: Samples from collaborators originated in the United States, Italy and Spain and spanned both the acute and convalescent phases of COVID-19. The prospective study material was composed of cDNA or gDNA derived from T cells, B-cell-depleted T cells, or PBMCs. The dataset comprised deeply sampled blood TCRbeta repertoires from subjects exposed to, actively infected with, or recovered from COVID-19. A freely available public database, intended as a resource for researchers studying the immune response to SARS-CoV-2, is where the repertoires were released. Samples were obtained from the ongoing ImmuneRACE study (first 160 participants) and from some 1,300 subjects provided by 6 global collaborators. A de-identified subject ID, COVID-19 status, age in years and sex were almost always included in the sample metadata. Where HLA class I and class II types were available, the types were taken from metadata supplied by the sample provider, not from assay-based typing. Study-wide conclusions, independent of this receptor: Clinical and demographic metadata were provided uncurated, with the amount varying by source and participant.

The immunoSEQ Assay, a bias-controlled multiplex PCR, was used to amplify TCRbeta CDR3 regions from genomic DNA. Per the original workflow: The number of nucleated cells in each sample was estimated by amplification of reference gene primers within the assay. To quantify the absolute abundance of each unique TCRbeta CDR3 rearrangement, sequence reads were collapsed and filtered. For each sample, productive Simpson clonality was calculated by taking the square root of Simpson's diversity index across productive rearrangements. The table was pulled from immuneACCESS by TCRdb, which kept in-frame rearrangements only. Such tables lose some clones; where checked, under half of the loss comes from unresolved V genes, and the rest has no known cause. V and J calls and clone size come straight from that table; D and trimming were deduced from the DNA. The sample profile shows about 78,000 clones; about nine tenths of them were found once. Roughly 0.72% of the sample comes from the top ten.

This clone was detected only once. Its target antigen remains unknown. Within one base of it there is no much larger clone, and no base qualities were kept. Collaborating institutions collected whole blood in K2EDTA tubes following their own protocols. For TCRbeta analysis, collaborators shipped samples as frozen whole blood, isolated PBMCs, or DNA extracted from either of those sample types. Sequenced material: peripheral blood. The receptor's source is a woman of 80 years or more with acute or convalescent COVID-19.

The CDR3 is CAITGRANYGYTF. The nucleotide sequence is TGTGCCATCACGGGCAGGGCTAACTATGGCTACACCTTC. The V and J segments used are TRBV10-3 and TRBJ1-2; the D gene is perhaps TRBD1, on 5 matching bases. CDR3 length: 13 amino acids, cysteine to phenylalanine. The read is trimmed to its CDR3 DNA, 39 bases read in frame from base 1. The CDR1 and CDR2 encoded by the germline V gene are ENHRY and SYGVKD. The germline ends are 9 bases apart after V is trimmed by 7 bases and J by 0 bases.